The source of this T cell receptor beta chain is a study of cytotoxic CD8 clonotypes in ibrutinib-treated CLL. Turning to the study itself: The average sample held roughly 250,000 productive templates and 85,000 to 100,000 productive rearrangements.

Whole-study results and caveats: While tracking circulating CD8+ T-cell counts, baseline clonality exceeded that of age-matched healthy donors. Progressing and sustained-remission patients had different sampling times.

Trimming removed 3 bases from V and 5 bases from J, with 13 bases in between. CDR1 is MDHEN and CDR2 is SYDVKM in the germline V gene. The length of the CDR3 is 14 residues. Profiling relied on immunoSEQ multiplex PCR, and the TCRdb table lists in-frame clones only, not all of them. The table shows about 49,000 clones, with more than 45% occurring only once. Note on this clone: Its matching antigen is unknown.

This TCR was recovered from a human donor with chronic lymphocytic leukemia. The specimen was PBMCs, collected after 12 months of ibrutinib treatment. This rearrangement joins TRBV28 to TRBJ1-1; D perhaps matches TRBD1 (5 bases). The CDR3 DNA is TGTGCCAGCAGTTTTCCAGGGACGGGGACTGAAGCTTTCTTT. This encodes CASSFPGTGTEAFF. The full variable domain, in which reference TRBV28 and TRBJ1-1 provide the parts outside the CDR3, is DVKVTQSSRYLVKRTGEKVFLECVQDMDHENMFWYRQDPGLGLRLIYFSYDVKMKEKGDIPEGYSVSREKKERFSLILESASTNQTSMYLCASSFPGTGTEAFFGQGTRLTVV.